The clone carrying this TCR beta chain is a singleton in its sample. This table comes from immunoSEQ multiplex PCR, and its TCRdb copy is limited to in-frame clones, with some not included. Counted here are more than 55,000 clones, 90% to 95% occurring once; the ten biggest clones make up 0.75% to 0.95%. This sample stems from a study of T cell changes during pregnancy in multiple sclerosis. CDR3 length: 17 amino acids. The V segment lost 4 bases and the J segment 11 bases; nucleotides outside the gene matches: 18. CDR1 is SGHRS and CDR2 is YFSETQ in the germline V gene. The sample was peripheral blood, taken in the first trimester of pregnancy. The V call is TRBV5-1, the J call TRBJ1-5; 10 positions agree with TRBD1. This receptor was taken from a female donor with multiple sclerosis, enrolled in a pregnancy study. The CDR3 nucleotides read TGCGCCAGCAGCCCGGGGGGGGACAGGGGCCCGGGAAGAGCCCAGCATTTT. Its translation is CASSPGGDRGPGRAQHF.